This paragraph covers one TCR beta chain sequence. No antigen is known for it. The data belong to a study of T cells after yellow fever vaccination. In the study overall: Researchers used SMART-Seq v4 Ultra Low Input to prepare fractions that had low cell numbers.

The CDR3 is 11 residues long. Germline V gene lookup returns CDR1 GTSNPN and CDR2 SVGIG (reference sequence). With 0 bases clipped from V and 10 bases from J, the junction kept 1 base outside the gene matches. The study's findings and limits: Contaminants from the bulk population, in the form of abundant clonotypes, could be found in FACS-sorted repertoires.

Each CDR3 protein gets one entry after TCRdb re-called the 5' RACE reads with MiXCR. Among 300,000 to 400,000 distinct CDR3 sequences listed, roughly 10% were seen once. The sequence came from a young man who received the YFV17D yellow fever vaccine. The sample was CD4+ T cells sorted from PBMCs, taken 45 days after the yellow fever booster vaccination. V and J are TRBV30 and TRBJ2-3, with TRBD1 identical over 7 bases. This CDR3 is CAWSVQGPQYF. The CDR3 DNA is TGTGCCTGGAGTGTACAGGGGCCGCAGTATTTT.